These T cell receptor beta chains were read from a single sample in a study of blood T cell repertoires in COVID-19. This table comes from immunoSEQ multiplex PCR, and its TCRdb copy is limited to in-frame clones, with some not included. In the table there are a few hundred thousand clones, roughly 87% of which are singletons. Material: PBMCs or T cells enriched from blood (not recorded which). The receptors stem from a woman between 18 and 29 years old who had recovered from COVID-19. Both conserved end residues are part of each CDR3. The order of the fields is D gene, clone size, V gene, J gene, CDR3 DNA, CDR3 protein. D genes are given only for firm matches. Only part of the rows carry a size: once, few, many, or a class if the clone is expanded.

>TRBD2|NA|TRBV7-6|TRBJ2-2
TGTGCCAGCAGCTTGGGGACTAGCGGGAGGTCCACCGGGGAGCTGTTTTTT
CASSLGTSGRSTGELFF
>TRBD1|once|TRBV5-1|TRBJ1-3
TGCGCCAGCAGCTGGACAGGGAACGGAAACACCATATATTTT
CASSWTGNGNTIYF
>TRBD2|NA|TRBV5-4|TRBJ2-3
TGTGCCAGCAGCTACGGGACTAGCGACACAGATACGCAGTATTTT
CASSYGTSDTDTQYF
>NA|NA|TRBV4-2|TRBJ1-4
TGTGCCAGCAGCCAATTGGCCAGGACAGCCAATGAAAAACTGTTTTTT
CASSQLARTANEKLFF
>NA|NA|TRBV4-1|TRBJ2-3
TGCGCCAGCAGCCTCAACCGGGACTCCAGCCTCGATACGCAGTATTTT
CASSLNRDSSLDTQYF
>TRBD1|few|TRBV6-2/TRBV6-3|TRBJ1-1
TGTGCCAGCAGTTACGGGACAGTGAACACTGAAGCTTTCTTT
CASSYGTVNTEAFF
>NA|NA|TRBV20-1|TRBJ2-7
TGCAGTGCTCGCCAGGGGAAGCAGTACTTC
CSARQGKQYF
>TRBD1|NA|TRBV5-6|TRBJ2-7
TGTGCCAGCAGCATCCCAGGACAGGGGGTAAACTTC
CASSIPGQGVNF
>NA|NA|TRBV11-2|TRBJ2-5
TGTGCCAGCAGCTTAGGACTTGTCGGGGTGACCCAGTACTTC
CASSLGLVGVTQYF
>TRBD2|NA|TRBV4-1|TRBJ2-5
TGCGCCAGCAGCCACCCGGGAGGAGCTCAAGAGACCCAGTACTTC
CASSHPGGAQETQYF
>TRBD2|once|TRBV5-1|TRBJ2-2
TGCGCCAGCAGCTTGGCCGGGACTAGCGGGCACACCGGGGAGCTGTTTTTT
CASSLAGTSGHTGELFF
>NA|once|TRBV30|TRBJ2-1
TGTGCCTTACAGGCCCCTGCGGATACCCTGTACAATGAGCAGTTCTTC
CALQAPADTLYNEQFF
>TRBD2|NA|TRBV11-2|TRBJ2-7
TGTGCCAGCAGCTTATACAGCGGGGGAGCGGGGTCCGACGAGCAGTACTTC
CASSLYSGGAGSDEQYF
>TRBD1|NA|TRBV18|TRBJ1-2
TGTGCCAGCTCCCGGGGACAGGGTTACGGCTACACCTTC
CASSRGQGYGYTF
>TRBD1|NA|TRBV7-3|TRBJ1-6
TGTGCCAGCAGCCCAACAGGGGGGCTAAATTCACCCCTCCACTTT
CASSPTGGLNSPLHF
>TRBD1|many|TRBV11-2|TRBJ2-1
TGTGCCAGCAACCGGGACAGGTCCTACAATGAGCAGTTCTTC
CASNRDRSYNEQFF
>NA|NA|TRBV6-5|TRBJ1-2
TGTGCCAGCAGACGCGGCGATGGCTACACCTTC
CASRRGDGYTF
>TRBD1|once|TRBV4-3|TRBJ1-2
TGCGCCAGCAGCCCGATTAACAGGGGCGGGTATGGCTACACCTTC
CASSPINRGGYGYTF
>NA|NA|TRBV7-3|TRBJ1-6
TGTGCCAGCAGCTTACAGGGGCCCCATAATTCACCCCTCCACTTT
CASSLQGPHNSPLHF
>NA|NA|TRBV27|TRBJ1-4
TGTGCCAGCAGTTTGGAGTCAGGGGATGAAAAACTGTTTTTT
CASSLESGDEKLFF
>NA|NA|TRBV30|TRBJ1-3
TGTGCCTGGAGTATGGGGAGCTCTGGAAACACCATATATTTT
CAWSMGSSGNTIYF
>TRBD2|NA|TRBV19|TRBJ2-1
TGTGCCAGTAGTATGGTAGCGGGAATCTCCTACAATGAGCAGTTCTTC
CASSMVAGISYNEQFF
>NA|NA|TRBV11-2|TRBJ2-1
TGTGCCAGCAGCTCCCAGGGGAATGAGCAGTTCTTC
CASSSQGNEQFF
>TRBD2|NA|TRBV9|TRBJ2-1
TGTGCCAGCAGCGGACTAGCGGGGGGCAATGAGCAGTTCTTC
CASSGLAGGNEQFF
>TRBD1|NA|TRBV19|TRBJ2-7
TGTGCCAGTAGTATAGAGAGGGGACAGGGGCTCTACGAGCAGTACTTC
CASSIERGQGLYEQYF
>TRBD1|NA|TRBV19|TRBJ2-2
TGTGCCAGTATCGCAGGGGGCTACACCGGGGAGCTGTTTTTT
CASIAGGYTGELFF
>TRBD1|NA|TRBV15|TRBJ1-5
TGTGCCACCAGGACAGGGCCCAGCTCGGGTCAGCCCCAGCATTTT
CATRTGPSSGQPQHF
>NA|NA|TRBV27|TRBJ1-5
TGTGCCAGCAGTTTATCCCCCCACAGACAGCCCCAGCATTTT
CASSLSPHRQPQHF
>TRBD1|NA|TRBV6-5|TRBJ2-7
TGTGCCAGCAGTTCGGGACAGGCCCTGTACGAGCAGTACTTC
CASSSGQALYEQYF
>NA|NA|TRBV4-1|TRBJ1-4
TGCGCCAGCAGCCAAGAGGGCCCCCCAAGGGGTAATGAAAAACTGTTTTTT
CASSQEGPPRGNEKLFF
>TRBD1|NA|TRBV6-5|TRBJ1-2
TGTGCCAGCAAATCGGGGACAGATTCCCCCTATGGCTACACCTTC
CASKSGTDSPYGYTF
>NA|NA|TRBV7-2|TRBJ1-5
TGTGCCAGCAGCTTAGCAACCAAAGCGGGTCAGCCCCAGCATTTT
CASSLATKAGQPQHF
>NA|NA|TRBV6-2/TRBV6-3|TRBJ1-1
TGTGCCAGCAGTTATTTTAAGCAACGTACTGAAGCTTTCTTT
CASSYFKQRTEAFF
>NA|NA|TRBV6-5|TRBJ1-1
TGTGCCAGCAGTCAAACAGGGTCCGTGAACACTGAAGCTTTCTTT
CASSQTGSVNTEAFF
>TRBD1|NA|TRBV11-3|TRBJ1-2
TGTGCCAGCAGCTCCAAAGACAGGGATACGCACTATGGCTACACCTTC
CASSSKDRDTHYGYTF
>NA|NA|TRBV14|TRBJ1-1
TGTGCCAGCAGACAGGCAGACACTGAAGCTTTCTTT
CASRQADTEAFF
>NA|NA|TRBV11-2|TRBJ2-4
TGTGCCAGCAGCTTCCTGGACTCGGACATTCAGTACTTC
CASSFLDSDIQYF
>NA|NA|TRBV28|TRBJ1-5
TGTGCCAGCAGCGGACCAATCACAGGGTTAAGAAATCAGCCCCAGCATTTT
CASSGPITGLRNQPQHF
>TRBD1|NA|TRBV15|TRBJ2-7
TGTGCCACCAGCATCTCCGGACAGGGCTACGAGCAGTACTTC
CATSISGQGYEQYF
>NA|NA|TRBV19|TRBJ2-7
TGTGCCAGTAGTATAGGCCCCCATAGGAGCTACGAGCAGTACTTC
CASSIGPHRSYEQYF
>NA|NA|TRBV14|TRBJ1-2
TGTGCCAGCAGCCAAGGATTCAGTTATGGCTACACCTTC
CASSQGFSYGYTF